This T cell receptor (beta chain) emerged from a study of blood T cell repertoires in COVID-19. As for the study in general: Samples of COVID-19 (acute and convalescent) were obtained from the United States, Italy and Spain. In each case, the material was cDNA or gDNA derived from T cells, B-cell-depleted T cells, or PBMCs.

This clone was counted only a few times. The length of the CDR3 is 14 residues. Germline V gene sequence: CDR1 KGHSH, CDR2 LQKENI. V was trimmed by 6 bases and J by 2 bases, leaving 10 bases between them. Source study methods: Nucleated cell number was recorded as an estimate derived from reference gene primer amplification. TCRdb's table, derived via immunoSEQ multiplex PCR, lists solely in-frame clones and lacks some. For V, J and clone size, that table is used; D and trimming come from the DNA. This table holds some 170,000 clones, around 90% found once. This sequence originates from a man aged 55 to 69 with active or convalescent COVID-19. The V gene is TRBV18, the J gene TRBJ2-2; TRBD2 is a possible D gene (6 bases). Input material: peripheral blood. CDR3 sequence: CASSGTGNTGELFF. The CDR3 nucleotides read TGTGCCAGCTCCGGGACTGGAAACACCGGGGAGCTGTTTTTT.